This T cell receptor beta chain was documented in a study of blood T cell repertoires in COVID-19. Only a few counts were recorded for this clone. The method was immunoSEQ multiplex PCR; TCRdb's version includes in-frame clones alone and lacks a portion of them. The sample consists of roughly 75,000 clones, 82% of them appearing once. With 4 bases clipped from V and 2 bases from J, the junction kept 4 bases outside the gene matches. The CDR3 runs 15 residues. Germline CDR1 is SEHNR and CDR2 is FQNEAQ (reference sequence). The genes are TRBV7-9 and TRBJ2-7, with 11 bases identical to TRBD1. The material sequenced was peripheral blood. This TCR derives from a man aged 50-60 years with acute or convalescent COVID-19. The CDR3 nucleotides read TGTGCCAGCAGCTCAAGGACAGGGGGCACCTACGAGCAGTACTTC. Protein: CASSSRTGGTYEQYF.